The TCR beta chain described here comes from a study of T cell changes during pregnancy in multiple sclerosis (dated by TCRdb to about 2019). Describing the broader study: Changes in the T cell repertoire over the course of pregnancy were examined in this study in women with multiple sclerosis.

The germline V gene (reference sequence) supplies CDR1 PRHDT and CDR2 FYEKMQ. The CDR3 measures 17 amino acids from cysteine to phenylalanine. The entry retains the CDR3 DNA only, 51 bases that are in frame from base 1. V is pruned by 4 bases and J by 1 base, leaving 12 bases of the junction without a gene match. Receptors were amplified or captured by the immunoSEQ multiplex PCR assay. Imported from immuneACCESS, the table was reduced by TCRdb to in-frame sequences with V and J called. These copies leave out some clones; in studies compared against another copy, an unresolved V gene accounts for under half, and the cause of the remainder is not known. The sample table shows tens of thousands of clones, and almost 95% are seen once. 0.99% of the sample comes from the top ten. A word on this clone: Its antigen is not yet known. Base qualities are not recorded, but no much larger clone differs from it by a single base.

The sequences come from peripheral blood, collected after pregnancy. The chain couples TRBV13 to TRBJ2-5, and 7 bases in between align with TRBD2. This receptor was obtained from a female donor with multiple sclerosis, enrolled in a pregnancy study. At the DNA level, the sequence is TGTGCCAGCAGCTGGGGAGGGGAGGTAGCGGGCCAAGAGACCCAGTACTTC. This codes for CASSWGGEVAGQETQYF.